This T cell receptor (beta chain) was sequenced during a study of shared clonotypes between healthy human individuals (dated by TCRdb to between 2020 and 2021). In terms of the full investigation: A couple of women and a few men aged 18 to 49 years were included in the cohort. Per donor, three plates each were used for CD4 naive and CD4 memory, two for CD8 naive, and one for CD8 memory. Between about 0.8 and 9.5 billion PBMCs per donor were obtained by leukapheresis. To estimate repertoire size and how much clonotype sharing occurs between individuals, the study deeply sequenced the blood TCR repertoires of several healthy adults. To increase sequencing depth and limit assay-specific biases, different laboratories used diverse techniques to prepare libraries and sequence TCR repertoires.

TCR CDR3 regions were amplified from genomic DNA by multiplex PCR using the deep immunoSEQ assay. For each cell subset, the extracted genomic DNA was distributed evenly across all wells of several immunoSEQ 96-well plates, and each plate served as one replicate. For sorted subsets, 200 to 250 ng of genomic DNA, equivalent to 30,000 or so T cell genomes, went into each replicate PCR. Purified libraries were measured with a Qubit 3.0 fluorometer, size-checked on a Bioanalyzer 2100, and measured again with the KAPA Library Quantification kit. Each immunoSEQ 96-well plate was sequenced on its own single-read 150-cycle Illumina NextSeq 550 flow cell. On the authors' methods: The immunoSEQ output contained only junctional sequences without quality scores, so filtering could not match that applied to full-length reads. To assign V/J genes and CDR3, sequences were annotated against IMGT germline references using PyIR, a Python wrapper for IgBLAST v1.9. Reads with weak V/J assignments (E-value above 1e-6), missing CDR3, stop codons, out-of-frame junctions, or ambiguous translated residues were removed. V3J clonotypes were defined as sequences sharing the same inferred V gene, J gene, and CDR3 amino acid sequence. To compute the percentage overlap between repertoires, the number of shared unique clonotypes was divided by the size of the smaller repertoire. Repertoire richness was assessed with RTK rarefaction, the Chao1 estimator, and Recon v2.1 estimates of unobserved clonotypes. Generation probabilities were computed with OLGA for all TCRbeta clonotypes obtained by the gDNA method from several donors. TCRdb mirrors the immuneACCESS table, restricted to in-frame sequences. Some clones are absent from its copies; in checked studies, under half trace to an unresolved V gene, and the reason for the others is unknown. V and J calls and clone size follow that table, whereas D and trimming were derived from the DNA. In this sample the table shows about 1 million clones, around 74% of which occur a single time. Approximately 1.5% of the sample is taken by the ten largest.

Overall study results and their limits: Pairwise subsampling indicated that sequencing depth was expected to affect the degree of clonotype sharing among donors. Across a few donors, roughly 5.1% of naive CD4, around 3.3% of naive CD8, under 2.5% of memory CD4, and about 0.44% of memory CD8 clonotypes were shared. Compared with non-shared clonotypes, the clonotypes found in all four sorted-subset donors had higher generation probabilities. Naive subsets generally had larger estimated clonotype richness than memory subsets did. Only blood was sampled, and tissue TCR repertoires likely differ from those in blood. Because the study included only a small number of donors, the genetic and exposure-history diversity represented was limited. Even with the large sequencing depth, rarefaction of the sorted-subset datasets indicated that sequencing was incomplete.

Healthy HIV-negative adults with no recently reported acute infections or vaccinations were included as donors. Every donor was a Caucasian adult residing in Nashville, Tennessee, USA. CD4+ T cells were enriched by magnetic negative selection, after which naive cells were positively selected on CD45RA and the negative fraction was taken as the memory subset. Blood was obtained by leukapheresis, after which PBMCs were separated by Ficoll-Histopaque density gradient centrifugation and cryopreserved in liquid nitrogen vapor phase. Purity and quantity of every magnetically sorted T cell population were checked by analytical flow cytometry. Each sorted fraction had its genomic DNA isolated and then quantified by UV absorbance on a Nanodrop 2000c. Concerning this clone itself: Its antigen is unknown. Per-base qualities were not stored, and no clone one base away is much larger.

The germline V and J ends show losses of 4 bases and 3 bases respectively, and no gene match explains 6 bases of the junction. The CDR3 runs 14 residues from the cysteine to the phenylalanine. Just CDR3 DNA is preserved here, 42 bases in frame from base 1. The CDR1 and CDR2 encoded by the germline V gene (reference sequence) are MNHNY and SVGAGI. This TCR was recovered from a man younger than 35 in good health. Sequenced: memory CD4+ T cells sorted from blood. What this sample's cell subset or site label stands for: CD45RA-negative fraction. The rearrangement joined TRBV6-6 to TRBJ2-7; 7 of the junction bases match TRBD1. For the CDR3, the sequence is CASSFRQGSYEQYF. The DNA sequence follows: TGTGCCAGCAGTTTTAGACAGGGCAGCTACGAGCAGTACTTC.